A few counts support the clone carrying this T cell receptor (beta chain). Its antigen is currently unknown. Germline trimming cut 5 bases from V and 10 bases from J; bases unmatched to any gene: 6. The CDR3 consists of 15 residues. The sample comes from a study of response to subunit inactivated influenza vaccine. Study findings and constraints: That few new T cells are recruited by each seasonal influenza vaccination was the authors' suggestion.

TCRdb itself ran the RT-PCR reads through MiXCR, one entry per CDR3 protein. In the table there are 200,000 to 250,000 distinct CDR3 sequences, 12% of which are singletons. The sample consisted of non-naive T cells sorted from PBMCs, taken roughly 2 weeks before vaccination. The TCR was taken from a man aged 50-60 years who received an inactivated influenza vaccine. V gene TRBV12-3 or TRBV12-4 combines with J gene TRBJ2-1, with 15 nucleotides matching TRBD2. CDR3 protein: CASSPGLAGGREQFF. For the CDR3, the DNA is TGTGCCAGCAGTCCTGGACTAGCGGGGGGGAGGGAGCAGTTCTTC.